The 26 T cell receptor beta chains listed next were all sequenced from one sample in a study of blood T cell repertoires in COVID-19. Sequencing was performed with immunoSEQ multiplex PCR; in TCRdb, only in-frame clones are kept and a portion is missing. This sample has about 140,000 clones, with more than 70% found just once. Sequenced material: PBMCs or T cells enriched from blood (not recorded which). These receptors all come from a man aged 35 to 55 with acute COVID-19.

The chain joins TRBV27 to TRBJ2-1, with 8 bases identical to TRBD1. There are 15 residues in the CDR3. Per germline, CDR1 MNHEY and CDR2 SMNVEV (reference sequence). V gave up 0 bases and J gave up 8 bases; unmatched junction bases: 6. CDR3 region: CASSLSRTGQDEQFF. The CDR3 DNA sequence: TGTGCCAGCAGTTTATCCAGGACAGGGCAGGATGAGCAGTTCTTC.

CDR3 in DNA: TGTGCCAGCAGCCGTAGCTCTGGGGCCAACGTCCTGACTTTC. Residues: CASSRSSGANVLTF. The rearrangement uses TRBV7-2 and TRBJ2-6; D is unresolved. Germline-derived CDR1 and CDR2 are SGHTA and FQGNSA. CDR3 length equals 14 residues. Trimming took 5 bases from V and 0 from J, leaving 5 bases between them. Filled out from reference TRBV7-2 and TRBJ2-6, the complete variable domain reads GAGVSQSPSNKVTEKGKDVELRCDPISGHTALYWYRQSLGQGLEFLIYFQGNSAPDKSGLPSDRFSAERTGGSVSTLTIQRTQQEDSAVYLCASSRSSGANVLTFGAGSRLTVL.

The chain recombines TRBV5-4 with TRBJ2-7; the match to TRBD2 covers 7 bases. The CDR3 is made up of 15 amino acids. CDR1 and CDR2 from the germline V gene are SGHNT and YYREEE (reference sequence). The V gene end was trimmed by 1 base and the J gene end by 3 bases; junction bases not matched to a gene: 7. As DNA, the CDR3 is TGTGCCAGCAGCTTGCAGGCGCGGGGGAGCTACGAGCAGTACTTC. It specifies CASSLQARGSYEQYF.

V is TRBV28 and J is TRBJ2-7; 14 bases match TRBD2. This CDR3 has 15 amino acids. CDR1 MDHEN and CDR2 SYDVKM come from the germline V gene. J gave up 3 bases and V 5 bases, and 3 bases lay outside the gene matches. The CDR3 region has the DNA TGTGCCAGCAGTCCCGGGACTAGCGGGAGCTACGAGCAGTACTTC. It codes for CASSPGTSGSYEQYF.

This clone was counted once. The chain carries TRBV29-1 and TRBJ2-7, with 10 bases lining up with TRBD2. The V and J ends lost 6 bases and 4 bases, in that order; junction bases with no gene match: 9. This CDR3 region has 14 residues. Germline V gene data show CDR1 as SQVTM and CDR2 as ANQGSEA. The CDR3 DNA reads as TGCAGCGTGGAAAAGGGTAGCGGGGGGTACGAGCAGTACTTC. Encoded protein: CSVEKGSGGYEQYF.

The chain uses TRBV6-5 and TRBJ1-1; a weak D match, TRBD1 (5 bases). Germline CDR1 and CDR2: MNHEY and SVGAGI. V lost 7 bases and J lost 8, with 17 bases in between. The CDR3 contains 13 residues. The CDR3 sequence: CASNVLGLGEAFF. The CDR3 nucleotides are TGTGCCAGCAACGTCCTGGGGCTAGGGGAAGCTTTCTTT.

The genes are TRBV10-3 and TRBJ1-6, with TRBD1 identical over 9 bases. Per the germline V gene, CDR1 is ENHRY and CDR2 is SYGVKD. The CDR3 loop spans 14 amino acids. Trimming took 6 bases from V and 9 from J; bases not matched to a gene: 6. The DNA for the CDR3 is TGTGCCATCAGAACAGGGGGCTTAAGTTCACCCCTCCACTTT. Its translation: CAIRTGGLSSPLHF.

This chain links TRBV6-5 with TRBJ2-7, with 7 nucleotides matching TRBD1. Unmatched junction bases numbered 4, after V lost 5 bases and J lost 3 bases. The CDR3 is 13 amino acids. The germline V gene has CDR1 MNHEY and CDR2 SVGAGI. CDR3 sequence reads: CASSLGTVYEQYF. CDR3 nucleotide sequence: TGTGCCAGCAGTCTTGGGACAGTCTACGAGCAGTACTTC.

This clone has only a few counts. DNA of the CDR3: TGCGCCAGCAGCTTGGGCGGATTCGGCTACGAGCAGTACTTC. Its translation: CASSLGGFGYEQYF. This chain links TRBV5-1 with TRBJ2-7; D gene unclear. CDR1 is SGHRS and CDR2 is YFSETQ in the germline V gene. V lost 0 bases and J 3 bases, leaving 10 bases between the germline ends. This CDR3 is 14 amino acids long.

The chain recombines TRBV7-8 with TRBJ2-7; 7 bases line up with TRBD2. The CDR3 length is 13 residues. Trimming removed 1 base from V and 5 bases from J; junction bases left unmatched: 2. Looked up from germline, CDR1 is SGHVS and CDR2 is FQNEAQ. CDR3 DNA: TGTGCCAGCAGCTTAGTACTAGCGAACGAGCAGTACTTC. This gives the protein CASSLVLANEQYF. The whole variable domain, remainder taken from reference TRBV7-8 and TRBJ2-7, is GAGVSQSPRYKVAKRGQDVALRCDPISGHVSLFWYQQALGQGPEFLTYFQNEAQLDKSGLPSDRFFAERPEGSVSTLKIQRTQQEDSAVYLCASSLVLANEQYFGPGTRLTVT.

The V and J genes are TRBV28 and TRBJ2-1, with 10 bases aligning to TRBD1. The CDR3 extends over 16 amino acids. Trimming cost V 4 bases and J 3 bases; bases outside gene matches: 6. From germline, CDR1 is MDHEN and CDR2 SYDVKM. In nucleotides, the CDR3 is TGTGCCAGCAGTTCGTCCCGGGACAGGGGCTACAATGAGCAGTTCTTC. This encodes CASSSSRDRGYNEQFF.

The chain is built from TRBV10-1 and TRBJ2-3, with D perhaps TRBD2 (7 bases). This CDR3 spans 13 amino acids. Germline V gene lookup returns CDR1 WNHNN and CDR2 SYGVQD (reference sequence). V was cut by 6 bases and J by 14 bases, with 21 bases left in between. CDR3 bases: TGCGCCAGCAGCCCTGGGAGGGACATTCGGCGGTATTTT. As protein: CASSPGRDIRRYF.

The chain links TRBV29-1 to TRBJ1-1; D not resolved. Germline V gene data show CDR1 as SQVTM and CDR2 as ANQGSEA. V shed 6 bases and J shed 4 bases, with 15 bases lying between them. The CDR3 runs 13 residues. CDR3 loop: CSVAALSGTEAFF. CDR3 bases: TGCAGCGTGGCGGCCCTATCGGGCACTGAAGCTTTCTTT.

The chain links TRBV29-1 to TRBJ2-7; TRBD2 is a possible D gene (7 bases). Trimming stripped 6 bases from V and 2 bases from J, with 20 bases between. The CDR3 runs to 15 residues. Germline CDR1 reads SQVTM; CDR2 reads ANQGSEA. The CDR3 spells CSVFGGQGKTYEQYF. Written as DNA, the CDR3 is TGCAGCGTGTTCGGGGGGCAGGGGAAAACCTACGAGCAGTACTTC.

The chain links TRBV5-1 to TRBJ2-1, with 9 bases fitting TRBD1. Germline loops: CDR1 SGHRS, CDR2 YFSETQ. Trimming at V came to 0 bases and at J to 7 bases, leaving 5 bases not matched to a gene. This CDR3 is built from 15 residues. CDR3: CASSLGQGVWNEQFF. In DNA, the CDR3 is TGCGCCAGCAGCTTGGGACAGGGGGTCTGGAATGAGCAGTTCTTC.

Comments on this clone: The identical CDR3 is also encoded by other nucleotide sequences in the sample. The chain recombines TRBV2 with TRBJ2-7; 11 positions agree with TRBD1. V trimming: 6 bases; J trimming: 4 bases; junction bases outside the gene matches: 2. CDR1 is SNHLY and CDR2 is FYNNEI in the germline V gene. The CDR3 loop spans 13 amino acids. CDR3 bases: TGTGCCAGCAGCGGGACAGGGGGTTACGAGCAGTACTTC. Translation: CASSGTGGYEQYF.

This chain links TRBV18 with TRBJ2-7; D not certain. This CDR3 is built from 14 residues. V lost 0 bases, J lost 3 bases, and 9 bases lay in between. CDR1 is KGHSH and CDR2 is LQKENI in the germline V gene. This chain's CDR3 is CASSPPSRLYEQYF. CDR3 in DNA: TGTGCCAGCTCACCACCATCTAGACTCTACGAGCAGTACTTC.

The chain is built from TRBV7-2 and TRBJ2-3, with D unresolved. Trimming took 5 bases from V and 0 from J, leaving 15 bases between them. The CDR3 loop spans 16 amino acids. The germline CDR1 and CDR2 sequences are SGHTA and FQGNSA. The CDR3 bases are TGTGCCAGCAGCCGCAATACTCTACTAAGCACAGATACGCAGTATTTT. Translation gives CASSRNTLLSTDTQYF. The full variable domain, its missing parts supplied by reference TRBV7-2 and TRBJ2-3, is GAGVSQSPSNKVTEKGKDVELRCDPISGHTALYWYRQSLGQGLEFLIYFQGNSAPDKSGLPSDRFSAERTGGSVSTLTIQRTQQEDSAVYLCASSRNTLLSTDTQYFGPGTRLTVL.

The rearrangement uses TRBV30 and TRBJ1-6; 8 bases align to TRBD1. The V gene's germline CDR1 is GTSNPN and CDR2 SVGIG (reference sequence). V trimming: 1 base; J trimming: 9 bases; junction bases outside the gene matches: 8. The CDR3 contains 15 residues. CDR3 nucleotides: TGTGCCTGGAGTGCCGGGACAGGAGGGGGTTCACCCCTCCACTTT. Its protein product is CAWSAGTGGGSPLHF.

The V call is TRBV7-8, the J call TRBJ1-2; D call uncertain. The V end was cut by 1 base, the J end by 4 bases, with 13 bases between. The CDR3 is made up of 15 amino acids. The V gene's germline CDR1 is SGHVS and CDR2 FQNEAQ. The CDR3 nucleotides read TGTGCCAGCAGCTTAGGACTCGAGGAGGGCTATGGCTACACCTTC. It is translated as CASSLGLEEGYGYTF.

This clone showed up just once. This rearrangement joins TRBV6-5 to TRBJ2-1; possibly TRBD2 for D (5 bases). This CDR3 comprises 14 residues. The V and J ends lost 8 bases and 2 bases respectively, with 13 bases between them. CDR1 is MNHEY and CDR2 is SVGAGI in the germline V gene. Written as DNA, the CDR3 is TGTGCCAGCCGCGGGCCTAGGCCCTACAATGAGCAGTTCTTC. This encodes CASRGPRPYNEQFF.

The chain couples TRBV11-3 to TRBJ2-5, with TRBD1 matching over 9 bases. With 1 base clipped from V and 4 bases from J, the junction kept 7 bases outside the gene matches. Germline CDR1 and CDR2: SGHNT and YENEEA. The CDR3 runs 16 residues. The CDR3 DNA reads TGTGCCAGCAGCTTAGGGACCGGGACAGGGTCAGAGACCCAGTACTTC. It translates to CASSLGTGTGSETQYF.

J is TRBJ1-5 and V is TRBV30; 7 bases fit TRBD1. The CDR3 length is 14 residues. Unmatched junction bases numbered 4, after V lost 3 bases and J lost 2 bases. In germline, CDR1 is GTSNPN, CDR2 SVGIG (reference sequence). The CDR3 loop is CAWSPGTGNQPQHF. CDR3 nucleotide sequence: TGTGCCTGGAGCCCCGGGACAGGCAATCAGCCCCAGCATTTT.

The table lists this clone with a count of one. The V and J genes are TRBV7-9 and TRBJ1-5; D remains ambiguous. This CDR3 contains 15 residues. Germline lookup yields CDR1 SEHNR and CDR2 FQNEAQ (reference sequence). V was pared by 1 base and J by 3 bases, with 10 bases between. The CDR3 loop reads CASSLETAHNQPQHF. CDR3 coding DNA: TGTGCCAGCAGCTTAGAAACAGCTCACAATCAGCCCCAGCATTTT.

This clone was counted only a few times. The CDR3 protein is CASSESPSAGGYTF. Here the CDR3 DNA reads TGCGCCAGCAGTGAGTCCCCGTCTGCGGGTGGCTACACCTTC. The chain has TRBV10-2 and TRBJ1-2; D unresolved. V gave up 0 bases and J gave up 7 bases, with 12 bases separating them. The germline V gene encodes CDR1 WSHSY and CDR2 SAAADI. The CDR3 spans 14 residues.

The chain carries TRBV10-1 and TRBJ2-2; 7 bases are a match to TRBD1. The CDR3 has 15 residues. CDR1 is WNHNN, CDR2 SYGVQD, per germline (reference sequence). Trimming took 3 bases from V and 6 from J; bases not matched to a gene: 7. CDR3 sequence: CASSERGLGAGELFF. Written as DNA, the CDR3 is TGCGCCAGCAGTGAAAGGGGGCTGGGGGCCGGGGAGCTGTTTTTT.